The 11 T cell receptor beta chains given below trace back to one sample, sequenced in a study of T cell responses to AZD1222 COVID-19 vaccine. TCRdb keeps only in-frame clones here, not all; method: immunoSEQ multiplex PCR. The sample lists 150,000 to 200,000 clones, 80% to 95% occurring once. The material was peripheral blood, obtained on day 0 of AZD1222 vaccination. These receptors were taken from an adult in good health.

This clone came up a few times. This chain links TRBV6-2 or TRBV6-3 with TRBJ1-6; 9 nucleotides align to TRBD1. Unmatched junction bases numbered 6, after V lost 4 bases and J lost 5 bases. The germline CDR1 and CDR2 sequences are MNHEY and SVGEGT. CDR3 size: 16 residues. The CDR3 is CASSSAGQGNNSPLHF. The CDR3 nucleotides are TGTGCCAGCAGTTCCGCTGGACAGGGGAATAATTCACCCCTCCACTTT.

V and J are TRBV14 and TRBJ2-6, with D hard to call. This CDR3 is built from 18 residues. Germline loops: CDR1 SGHDN, CDR2 FVKESK. Trimming shortened V by 0 bases and J by 0 bases, and 12 bases separated the two germline ends. The CDR3 sequence is CASSQESRWASGANVLTF. The DNA for the CDR3 is TGTGCCAGCAGCCAAGAGTCCAGGTGGGCCTCTGGGGCCAACGTCCTGACTTTC. The full variable domain, with the rest looked up from reference TRBV14 and TRBJ2-6, is EAGVTQFPSHSVIEKGQTVTLRCDPISGHDNLYWYRRVMGKEIKFLLHFVKESKQDESGMPNNRFLAERTGGTYSTLKVQPAELEDSGVYFCASSQESRWASGANVLTFGAGSRLTVL.

The J gene is TRBJ2-7, the V gene TRBV28; D perhaps matches TRBD2 (6 bases). V lost 4 bases and J 1 base, leaving 11 bases between the germline ends. Germline V gene lookup returns CDR1 MDHEN and CDR2 SYDVKM. This CDR3 is built from 14 residues. CDR3 DNA: TGTGCCAGCAGTTCAGCGGGCCCTTCCTACGAGCAGTACTTC. This translates into CASSSAGPSYEQYF.

This rearrangement joins TRBV6-5 to TRBJ1-6; no reliable D call. Per germline, CDR1 MNHEY and CDR2 SVGAGI. The CDR3 sequence is 13 residues long. V was trimmed by 5 bases and J by 5 bases, leaving 7 bases between them. CDR3 DNA: TGTGCCAGCAGTAGGAAAGATAATTCACCCCTCCACTTT. It translates to CASSRKDNSPLHF.

Here the CDR3 DNA reads TGTGCCAGCAGCTTAGAGCAGGGTTATACCTACGAGCAGTACTTC. This codes for CASSLEQGYTYEQYF. This rearrangement joins TRBV7-9 to TRBJ2-7, with D perhaps matching TRBD1 (5 bases). V was pared by 1 base and J by 2 bases, with 12 bases between. This CDR3 is built from 15 residues. CDR1 and CDR2 (germline): SEHNR, FQNEAQ (reference sequence).

This sequence joins TRBV30 and TRBJ1-3; D not resolved. CDR3 size: 15 residues. V was cut by 1 base and J by 0 bases, with 10 bases left in between. Germline lookup yields CDR1 GTSNPN and CDR2 SVGIG (reference sequence). The CDR3 is CAWSGGLSSGNTIYF. In nucleotides, the CDR3 is TGTGCCTGGAGTGGAGGACTGAGCTCTGGAAACACCATATATTTT.

The rearrangement joins TRBV20-1 to TRBJ1-2, with a possible D match to TRBD1 (6 bases). CDR3 length: 15 residues. CDR1 and CDR2 (germline): DFQATT, SNEGSKA (reference sequence). Trimming pared 3 bases from V and 0 bases from J, leaving 14 bases between. The CDR3 loop is CSASPRQVANYGYTF. Written as DNA, the CDR3 is TGCAGTGCTAGTCCCCGACAGGTAGCTAACTATGGCTACACCTTC.

The J gene is TRBJ1-3, the V gene TRBV30; D perhaps matches TRBD1 (6 bases). Between the trimmed V and J ends, which lost 3 bases and 1 base, there was a span of 13 bases. Looked up from germline, CDR1 is GTSNPN and CDR2 is SVGIG (reference sequence). CDR3 length equals 15 residues. The CDR3 region is CAWSLGGSSGNTIYF. CDR3 coding DNA: TGTGCCTGGAGCCTAGGGGGTTCATCTGGAAACACCATATATTTT.

The chain employs TRBV11-2 and TRBJ1-5, with a weak D call TRBD1 (5 bases). The germline V and J ends were trimmed by 5 bases and 2 bases, with 16 bases remaining between them. The CDR3 contains 16 residues. Per germline, CDR1 SGHAT and CDR2 FQNNGV. The CDR3 reads CASSPRTLGGNQPQHF. The CDR3 DNA sequence: TGTGCCAGCAGCCCCCGGACATTAGGGGGCAATCAGCCCCAGCATTTT.

The rearrangement links TRBV11-2 to TRBJ1-1; TRBD1 matches 7 bases. This CDR3 comprises 15 residues. J gave up 3 bases and V 1 base, and 5 bases lay outside the gene matches. From germline, CDR1 is SGHAT and CDR2 FQNNGV. The CDR3 DNA follows: TGTGCCAGCAGCTTAGTTTATGGGACAGACACTGAAGCTTTCTTT. It yields the protein CASSLVYGTDTEAFF.

This chain joins TRBV20-1 and TRBJ2-5, with D possibly matching TRBD1 (5 bases). V dropped 3 bases and J dropped 4 bases, with 9 bases sitting between them. Germline assignment: CDR1 DFQATT and CDR2 SNEGSKA (reference sequence). The CDR3 contains 12 residues. CDR3 nucleotide sequence: TGCAGTGCTAGTGAGCAGGGAGAGACCCAGTACTTC. Residues: CSASEQGETQYF.